This TCR beta chain emerged from a study of shared clonotypes between healthy human individuals. Study-level findings and limits: Four donors held about 5% of naive CD4 clonotypes in common.

Per the original methods: Junction-only immunoSEQ data arrived without quality scores, meaning filtering differed. Using immunoSEQ multiplex PCR, the repertoire was profiled, and TCRdb retains in-frame clones only, with some absent. That table gives V, J and clone size, and the DNA gave D and trimming. The sample carries around 350,000 clones, more than 60% recorded once. As for this clone: Antigen specificity is unknown.

The study enrolled healthy HIV-negative adults without recent acute infections or vaccinations as donors. The authors divided CD4+ cells into CD45RA+ naive and CD45RA-negative memory subsets. The germline V and J ends were trimmed by 4 bases and 0 bases, with 11 bases remaining between them. CDR3 length equals 15 residues. CDR1 and CDR2 from the germline V gene are SGHRS and YFSETQ. The clonotype originates from a man aged 25-45 years in good health. The genes are TRBV5-1 and TRBJ2-1; D gene uncertain. The sample comprised memory CD4+ T cells sorted from blood. Indicated subset: CD45RA-negative fraction. The DNA of the CDR3 is TGCGCCAGCAGCAAAGTGAGTAACTCCTACAATGAGCAGTTCTTC. As protein: CASSKVSNSYNEQFF.